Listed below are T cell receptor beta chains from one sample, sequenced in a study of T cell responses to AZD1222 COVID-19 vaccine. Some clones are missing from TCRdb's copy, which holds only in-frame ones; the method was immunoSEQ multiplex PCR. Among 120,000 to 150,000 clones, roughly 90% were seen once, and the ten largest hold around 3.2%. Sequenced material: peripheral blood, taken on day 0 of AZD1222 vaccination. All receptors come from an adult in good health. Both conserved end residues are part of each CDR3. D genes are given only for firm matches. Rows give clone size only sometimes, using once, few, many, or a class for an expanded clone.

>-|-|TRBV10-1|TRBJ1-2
TGCGCCAGCAGTACCGGTGTCGGGGGCTACACCTTC
CASSTGVGGYTF
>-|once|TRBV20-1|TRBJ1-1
TGCAGTGCTAGTGATACTGACAGGATTGGCACTGAAGCTTTCTTT
CSASDTDRIGTEAFF
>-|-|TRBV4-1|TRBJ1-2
TGCGCCAGCAGCCAGGCCAGGGAAACCTATGGCTACACCTTC
CASSQARETYGYTF
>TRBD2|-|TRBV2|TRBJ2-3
TGTGCCAGCAGGGATGGACTAGCGGGCGGCACAGATACGCAGTATTTT
CASRDGLAGGTDTQYF
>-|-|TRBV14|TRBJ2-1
TGTGCCAGCAGCCAAGTAGGTGGTTTCTACAATGAGCAGTTCTTC
CASSQVGGFYNEQFF
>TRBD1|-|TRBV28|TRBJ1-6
TGTGCCAGCAGGGATTTGGACAGGAGGAATTCACCCCTCCACTTT
CASRDLDRRNSPLHF
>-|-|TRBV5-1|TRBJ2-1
TGCGCCAGCAGCGCCTGGTCTGAGCAGTTCTTC
CASSAWSEQFF
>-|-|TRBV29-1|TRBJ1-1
TGCAGCGTTGAACGGGGAACGAACACTGAAGCTTTCTTT
CSVERGTNTEAFF
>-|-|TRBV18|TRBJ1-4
TGTGCCAGCTCACTGGGGACTGTGGATGGAAAACTGTTTTTT
CASSLGTVDGKLFF
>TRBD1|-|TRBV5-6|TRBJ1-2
TGTGCCAGCAGCTTTACCAGGGGGCTATCTGGCTACACCTTC
CASSFTRGLSGYTF
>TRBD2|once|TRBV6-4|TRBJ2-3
TGTGCCAGCAGTGACGGCGGGGGGCCCGGCACAGATACGCAGTATTTT
CASSDGGGPGTDTQYF
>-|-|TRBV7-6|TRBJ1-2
TGTGCCAGCAGCTTAGAGGGGCAGTGGGACTATGGCTACACCTTC
CASSLEGQWDYGYTF
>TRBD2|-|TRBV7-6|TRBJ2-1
TGTGCCAGCAGCCAATTTACCGGGACTAGCGGGCCCCATGAGCAGTTCTTC
CASSQFTGTSGPHEQFF
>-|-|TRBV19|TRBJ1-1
TGTGCCAGTAGTATAAGGGGTAACACTGAAGCTTTCTTT
CASSIRGNTEAFF
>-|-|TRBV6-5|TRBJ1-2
TGTGCCAGCAGTCCCCCCGGGACAAGGAACGGCTACACCTTC
CASSPPGTRNGYTF
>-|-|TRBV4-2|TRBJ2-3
TGTGCCAGCAGCCCCCAGGCGGGAAACACAGATACGCAGTATTTT
CASSPQAGNTDTQYF
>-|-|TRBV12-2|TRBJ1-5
TGTGCAAGTCGCTTAGGCTTGGACAGGGGTCATAGCAATCAGCCCCAGCATTTT
CASRLGLDRGHSNQPQHF
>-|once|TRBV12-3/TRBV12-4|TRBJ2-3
TGTGCCAGCAGTTTCCCTAGCCCGGGTCGGCAGTATTTT
CASSFPSPGRQYF
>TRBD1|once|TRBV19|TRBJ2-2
TGTGCCACCAAATCCACACCAGGGGGTAATACCGGGGAGCTGTTTTTT
CATKSTPGGNTGELFF
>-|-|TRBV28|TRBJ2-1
TGTGCCAGCAGTTTACTTCCGGCCCCTGGAGGCAATGAGCAGTTCTTC
CASSLLPAPGGNEQFF
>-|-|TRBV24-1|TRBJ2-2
TGTGCCACCAGTGTTCCCACCGGGGAGCTGTTTTTT
CATSVPTGELFF
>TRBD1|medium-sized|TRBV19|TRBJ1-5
TGTGCCAGTAGTATCGACAGGGGGAGCAGTCAGCCCCAGCATTTT
CASSIDRGSSQPQHF
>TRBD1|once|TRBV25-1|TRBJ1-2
TGTGCCAGCAGCGGTACCGGGACAGGGCACCGCTATGGCTACACCTTC
CASSGTGTGHRYGYTF
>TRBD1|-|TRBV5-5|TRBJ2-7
TGTGCCAGCAGCCCTAACCCGAACAGGGGCCTTAGGAGCTCCTACGAGCAGTACTTC
CASSPNPNRGLRSSYEQYF
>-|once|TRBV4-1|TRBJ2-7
TGCGCCAGCAGCCAAGCAGAGAGACAGGACTACGAGCAGTACTTC
CASSQAERQDYEQYF
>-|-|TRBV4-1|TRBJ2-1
TGCGCCAGCAGTCCGGGACCCAACGATGAGCAGTTCTTC
CASSPGPNDEQFF
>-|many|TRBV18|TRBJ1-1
TGTGCCAGCTCACCACCGGGGTCGAACACTGAAGCTTTCTTT
CASSPPGSNTEAFF
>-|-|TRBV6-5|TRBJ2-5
TGTGCCAGCAGTTACGCAGAAAGGGGGACCCAGTACTTC
CASSYAERGTQYF
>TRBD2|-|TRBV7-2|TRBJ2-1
TGTGCCAGCAGCTTACTGTCGGGGTGGCGGGAGCGGGCCCACGTTGAGCAGTTCTTC
CASSLLSGWRERAHVEQFF
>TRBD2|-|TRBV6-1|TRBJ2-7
TGTGCCAGCAGTGAGGCTAGCGGGAGGGCCGGGTACGAGCAGTACTTC
CASSEASGRAGYEQYF
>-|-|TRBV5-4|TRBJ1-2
TGTGCCAGCAGCTTTGGTCAGAACAACTATGGCTACACCTTC
CASSFGQNNYGYTF
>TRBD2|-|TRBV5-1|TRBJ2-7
TGCGCCAGCAGCTTGTTGGCTAGCGGGCGCCACCTTAATACTTACGAGCAGTACTTC
CASSLLASGRHLNTYEQYF
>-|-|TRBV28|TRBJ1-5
TGTGCCAGCAGTTCGGGGGAGAATCAGCCCCAGCATTTT
CASSSGENQPQHF
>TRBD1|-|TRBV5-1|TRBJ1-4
TGCGCCAGCCATTCGGGGACAGGGGGACGGGGAAATGAAAAACTGTTTTTT
CASHSGTGGRGNEKLFF
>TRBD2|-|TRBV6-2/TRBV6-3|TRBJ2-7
TGTGCCAGCAGTTACTCTCCAGCGGGGAGGTACGAGCAGTACTTC
CASSYSPAGRYEQYF
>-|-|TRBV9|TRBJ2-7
TGTGCCAGCAGCCAAGGGCCCCTTGTTTACGAGCAGTACTTC
CASSQGPLVYEQYF
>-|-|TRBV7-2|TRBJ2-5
TGTGCCAGCACCTCCCGAATGAAGGGGGAGACCCAGTACTTC
CASTSRMKGETQYF
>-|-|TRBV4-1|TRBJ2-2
TGCGCCAGCAGCCAAATTTCCGGGGAGCTGTTTTTT
CASSQISGELFF
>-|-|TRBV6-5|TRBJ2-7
TGTGCCAGCAGCCGGGATCTCTACGAGCAGTACTTC
CASSRDLYEQYF
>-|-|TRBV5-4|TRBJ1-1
TGTGCCAGCAGACTAACCGGTGACACTGAAGCTTTCTTT
CASRLTGDTEAFF
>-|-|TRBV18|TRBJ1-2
TGTGCCAGCTCACCACCTGGCATTTCTAACTATGGCTACACCTTC
CASSPPGISNYGYTF
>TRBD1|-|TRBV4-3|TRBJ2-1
TGCGCCAGCAGCCAAGAATCACAGGGGGCCTCCTACAATGAGCAGTTCTTC
CASSQESQGASYNEQFF
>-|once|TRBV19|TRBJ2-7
TGTGCCAGTAGTATAGGCTCGGGACATTTATACGAGCAGTACTTC
CASSIGSGHLYEQYF
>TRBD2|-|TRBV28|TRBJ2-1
TGTGCCAGCAGCCCTTACTTAGCGGGTGTCACCTACAATGAGCAGTTCTTC
CASSPYLAGVTYNEQFF
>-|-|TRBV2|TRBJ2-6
TGTGCCAGCAACGGGCAACAAGTAGGGGTTGGGGCCAACGTCCTGACTTTC
CASNGQQVGVGANVLTF